This T cell receptor (beta chain) derives from a study of blood T cell repertoires in COVID-19. Across the study: Specimens from acute and convalescent COVID-19 originated in the United States, Italy and Spain. PBMCs, B-cell-depleted T cells, or T cells were the source of the cDNA or gDNA that made up the material.

Per the authors' pipeline: Amplified reference gene primers provided the basis for estimating nucleated cell counts. Generated by immunoSEQ multiplex PCR, the TCRdb table keeps only in-frame clones and is missing some. That table is the source of V, J and clone size, and D and trimming were worked out from the DNA. The table has about 170,000 clones, around four fifths seen once. With V trimmed by 3 bases and J by 1 base, 7 bases remained unmatched. The CDR3 contains 15 residues. Germline V CDR1 and CDR2: DFQATT, SNEGSKA (reference sequence). The sequenced material came from peripheral blood. The chain combines TRBV20-1 with TRBJ2-3; 7 nucleotides line up with TRBD1. This clonotype originated in a woman older than 75 with acute or convalescent COVID-19. The chain's CDR3 is CSASDDRVGTDTQYF. The CDR3 DNA is TGCAGTGCTAGTGACGACAGGGTGGGCACAGATACGCAGTATTTT.